These 30 T cell receptor beta chains were sequenced from one sample in a study of T-cell reconstitution after alpha-beta-depleted transplantation in children. TCRbeta library construction was performed incorporating unique molecular identifiers. TCRdb called the PCR reads again in MiXCR, with one record for every CDR3 protein. The data contain about 170,000 distinct CDR3 sequences, approximately 10% of them singletons. Sequenced here: PBMCs, sampled before TCRalphabeta/CD19-depleted stem cell transplant. The receptors derive from a boy aged 2 to 9 with acute myeloid leukemia, due to receive a stem cell transplant.

A note on this clonotype: A much larger clone sits a single nucleotide away, making a read error possible. The chain couples TRBV5-5 to TRBJ1-2, with TRBD1 matching 8 bases. The CDR3 contains 13 residues. Germline-derived CDR1 and CDR2 are SGHKS and YYEKEE (reference sequence). The CDR3 region has the DNA TGTGCCTGCAGCTTGGACAGGGTGCGAGGCTACACCTTC. Amino acid sequence: CACSLDRVRGYTF.

This clonotype was counted at least ten times. The J gene is TRBJ2-1, the V gene TRBV20-1; D is unclear. Deletions cut 3 bases from V and 0 bases from J, with 15 bases between. Per germline, CDR1 DFQATT and CDR2 SNEGSKA (reference sequence). The CDR3 contains 16 residues. The CDR3: CSARPSYKSSYNEQFF. The CDR3 DNA is TGCAGTGCTAGGCCCAGCTATAAAAGCTCCTACAATGAGCAGTTCTTC.

This clonotype was observed many times. This chain uses TRBV5-1 with TRBJ1-5; 7 nucleotides match TRBD1. With V trimmed by 4 bases and J by 4 bases, 8 bases remained unmatched. The CDR3 runs to 15 residues. Per the germline V gene, CDR1 is SGHRS and CDR2 is YFSETQ. The DNA of the CDR3 is TGCGCCAGCAGCCCCCACGGACAGGAAAATCAGCCCCAGCATTTT. It codes for CASSPHGQENQPQHF.

This clonotype was counted ten times or more. V usage is TRBV5-6 and J usage is TRBJ1-1; D is perhaps TRBD1 (5 bases). Looked up from germline, CDR1 is SGHDT and CDR2 is YYEEEE. The V gene lost 4 bases and the J gene lost 3 bases, with 13 bases spanning the gap. This CDR3 spans 14 amino acids. CDR3 in amino acids: CASSRQGRDTEAFF. In DNA, the CDR3 is TGTGCCAGCAGCAGGCAGGGAAGAGACACTGAAGCTTTCTTT.

In the case of this clonotype: This may be a read error, as it is one base from a much larger clone. This chain uses TRBV7-8 with TRBJ1-3; maybe TRBD1 (5 bases). The ends were cut back, 0 bases at V and 2 bases at J, with 8 bases in the middle. This CDR3 comprises 15 residues. The V gene's germline CDR1 is SGHVS and CDR2 FQNEAQ. CDR3 loop: CASSLAGTPGNTIYF. The CDR3 coding sequence is TGTGCCAGCAGCTTAGCGGGGACTCCTGGAAACACCATATATTTT.

This clonotype was seen at least ten times. This sequence joins TRBV12-3 or TRBV12-4 and TRBJ1-5; D unclear. The V end was cut by 7 bases, the J end by 7 bases, with 14 bases between. The CDR3 has 13 amino acids. This CDR3 reads CASTFQPGQPQHF. CDR3 in DNA: TGTGCCAGCACTTTCCAACCCGGGCAGCCCCAGCATTTT.

This clonotype was seen at least ten times. This rearrangement joins TRBV20-1 to TRBJ2-2; TRBD2 might be the D (7 bases). Deletions cut 0 bases from V and 3 bases from J, with 14 bases between. The CDR3 is 16 residues long. Germline V gives CDR1 DFQATT, CDR2 SNEGSKA (reference sequence). CDR3 residues: CSARDLGGGDTGELFF. The CDR3 DNA reads TGCAGTGCTAGAGATTTAGGGGGAGGGGACACCGGGGAGCTGTTTTTT.

In this sample, this clonotype turned up a few times. The chain has TRBV6-6 and TRBJ2-1; 7 positions match TRBD2. CDR3 length: 15 amino acids. The germline V gene has CDR1 MNHNY and CDR2 SVGAGI (reference sequence). Trimming cost V 4 bases and J 7 bases; bases outside gene matches: 10. Here the CDR3 reads CASSSGGGPTNEQFF. CDR3 DNA: TGTGCCAGCAGTTCGGGGGGTGGGCCTACAAATGAGCAGTTCTTC.

This clonotype was seen repeatedly, ten times or more. The rearrangement links TRBV19 to TRBJ1-6; TRBD1 matches at 10 bases. J lost 7 bases, V lost 6 bases, and 3 bases had no gene match. The CDR3 runs 14 residues. CDR1 and CDR2 from the germline V gene are LNHDA and SQIVND (reference sequence). CDR3: CASRPGQGNSPLHF. The CDR3 DNA reads TGTGCCAGTAGGCCGGGACAGGGGAATTCACCCCTCCACTTT.

This clonotype has a count of ten or more. The chain is built from TRBV15 and TRBJ2-5, with unresolved D. CDR3 length equals 15 residues. Germline V lookup: CDR1 LNHNV, CDR2 YYDKDF (reference sequence). V was clipped by 0 bases and J by 2 bases, with 10 bases between them. The chain's CDR3 is CATSRDLGRQETQYF. CDR3 nucleotide sequence: TGTGCCACCAGCAGAGATCTCGGCAGACAAGAGACCCAGTACTTC. Drawing the rest from reference TRBV15 and TRBJ2-5, the complete variable domain is DAMVIQNPRYQVTQFGKPVTLSCSQTLNHNVMYWYQQKSSQAPKLLFHYYDKDFNNEADTPDNFQSRRPNTSFCFLDIRSPGLGDTAMYLCATSRDLGRQETQYFGPGTRLLVL.

This clonotype has more than one count but fewer than ten. This chain joins TRBV12-3 or TRBV12-4 and TRBJ1-1, with D possibly TRBD1 on 5 matching bases. The CDR3 has 14 residues. The germline V and J ends were trimmed by 6 bases and 3 bases, with 14 bases remaining between them. CDR3 nucleotides: TGTGCCAGCAGCCCCGGAGGGGCGTACACTGAAGCTTTCTTT. This sequence encodes CASSPGGAYTEAFF.

With respect to this clonotype: A much bigger clone sits one base away, suggesting this may be a read error. This chain joins TRBV27 and TRBJ1-1; the D gene is possibly TRBD1 (5 bases). From germline, CDR1 is MNHEY and CDR2 SMNVEV (reference sequence). This CDR3 has 15 residues. V lost 0 bases to trimming and J lost 5 bases, with 13 bases between them. The DNA for the CDR3 is TGTGCCAGCAGTTTATCATCCAGGGCGCGGACTGAAGCTTTCTTT. Its protein product is CASSLSSRARTEAFF.

Ten or more counts support this clonotype. The chain joins TRBV10-3 to TRBJ2-1; 10 bases agree with TRBD2. This CDR3 region has 17 residues. Unmatched junction bases numbered 13, after V lost 4 bases and J lost 7 bases. Germline CDR1 is ENHRY and CDR2 is SYGVKD. CDR3 amino acids: CAISALRETSGINEQFF. DNA for the CDR3: TGTGCCATCAGTGCCCTCCGGGAAACTAGCGGGATTAATGAGCAGTTCTTC.

This clonotype has ten or more counts. CDR3 loop: CSADKADRSYGYTF. The CDR3 bases are TGCAGCGCCGACAAAGCGGACAGATCTTATGGCTACACCTTC. The chain uses TRBV29-1 and TRBJ1-2, with D possibly TRBD1 on 6 matching bases. This CDR3 is built from 14 residues. Germline loops: CDR1 SQVTM, CDR2 ANQGSEA. Trimming left V 7 bases short and J 5 bases short, with 20 bases between. Full variable domain (outside the CDR3, taken from reference TRBV29-1 and TRBJ1-2): SAVISQKPSRDICQRGTSLTIQCQVDSQVTMMFWYRQQPGQSLTLIATANQGSEATYESGFVIDKFPISRPNLTFSTLTVSNMSPEDSSIYLCSADKADRSYGYTFGSGTRLTVV.

This clonotype was recorded many times. The chain couples TRBV4-1 to TRBJ1-2; D unclear. Trimming pared 0 bases from V and 2 bases from J, leaving 7 bases between. Germline V lookup: CDR1 MGHRA, CDR2 YSYEKL. The CDR3 extends over 14 amino acids. The CDR3: CASSQDSPNYGYTF. DNA for the CDR3: TGCGCCAGCAGCCAAGATAGCCCCAACTATGGCTACACCTTC.

This clonotype was seen ten or more times. The chain links TRBV20-1 to TRBJ2-1; 7 nucleotides match TRBD1. The CDR3 has 15 residues. J was trimmed by 6 bases and V by 0 bases; bases with no gene match: 8. Germline V gene sequence: CDR1 DFQATT, CDR2 SNEGSKA (reference sequence). The CDR3: CSARDLRTGPNEQFF. DNA for the CDR3: TGCAGTGCTAGAGATCTAAGGACAGGACCCAATGAGCAGTTCTTC.

At least ten counts were recorded for this clonotype. J is TRBJ2-3 and V is TRBV12-3 or TRBV12-4; D is unresolved. CDR3 length: 11 residues. The V gene lost 8 bases and the J gene lost 3 bases, with 6 bases spanning the gap. The CDR3 coding sequence is TGTGCCAGCGGCAGAACAGATACGCAGTATTTT. It yields the protein CASGRTDTQYF.

At least ten counts were recorded for this clonotype. CDR3 DNA sequence: TGTGCCAGCAGCCTCTCCTCCCGAGGGGTCCATCAGCCCCAGCATTTT. It yields the protein CASSLSSRGVHQPQHF. The chain employs TRBV7-9 and TRBJ1-5, with D perhaps matching TRBD1 (5 bases). The V end lost 5 bases, the J end lost 5 bases, and 19 bases lay between the germline ends. Looked up from germline, CDR1 is SEHNR and CDR2 is FQNEAQ (reference sequence). The CDR3 has 16 amino acids. The full variable domain, its missing parts supplied by reference TRBV7-9 and TRBJ1-5, is DTGVSQNPRHKITKRGQNVTFRCDPISEHNRLYWYRQTLGQGPEFLTYFQNEAQLEKSRLLSDRFSAERPKGSFSTLEIQRTEQGDSAMYLCASSLSSRGVHQPQHFGDGTRLSIL.

This clonotype was counted at least ten times. This rearrangement joins TRBV9 to TRBJ2-2; D ambiguous. Germline lookup yields CDR1 SGDLS and CDR2 YYNGEE. The CDR3 is 14 residues long. V was clipped by 4 bases and J by 0 bases, with 7 bases between them. The CDR3 here is CASSLTANTGELFF. The CDR3 region has the DNA TGTGCCAGCAGCCTAACAGCGAACACCGGGGAGCTGTTTTTT.

This clonotype was counted ten times or more. V is TRBV10-3 and J is TRBJ2-3; 11 bases are shared with TRBD2. The CDR3 sequence is 14 residues long. The J segment lost 5 bases and the V segment lost 11 bases, leaving 9 bases of the junction unmatched. Germline V gives CDR1 ENHRY, CDR2 SYGVKD. This CDR3 is CALGRTSGRDTQYF. In DNA, the CDR3 is TGTGCCCTAGGGAGAACTAGCGGGAGAGATACGCAGTATTTT.

The rearrangement joins TRBV7-6 to TRBJ1-3; TRBD1 matches 9 bases. CDR1 and CDR2 from the germline V gene are SGHVS and FNYEAQ. The CDR3 extends over 12 amino acids. With 7 bases clipped from V and 7 bases from J, the junction kept 2 bases outside the gene matches. The chain's CDR3 is CASTGTGNTIYF. CDR3 nucleotide sequence: TGTGCCAGCACCGGGACAGGGAACACCATATATTTT. Looking up the rest from reference TRBV7-6 and TRBJ1-3 gives the full variable domain: GAGVSQSPRYKVTKRGQDVALRCDPISGHVSLYWYRQALGQGPEFLTYFNYEAQQDKSGLPNDRFSAERPEGSISTLTIQRTEQRDSAMYRCASTGTGNTIYFGEGSWLTVV.

This clonotype was found many times. The chain couples TRBV12-3 or TRBV12-4 to TRBJ1-6, with D perhaps TRBD1 (5 bases). V lost 7 bases, J lost 7 bases, and 17 bases lay in between. The CDR3 has 15 amino acids. CDR3 coding DNA: TGTGCCAGCACTAGAGCCCAGGGTGGGAATTCACCCCTCCACTTT. This gives the protein CASTRAQGGNSPLHF.

The chain joins TRBV4-1 to TRBJ2-1; 9 bases are shared with TRBD2. The CDR3 loop spans 14 amino acids. Germline V gene data show CDR1 as MGHRA and CDR2 as YSYEKL. Unmatched junction bases numbered 4, after V lost 5 bases and J lost 5 bases. The CDR3 reads CASSGASGDNEQFF. CDR3 sequence (DNA): TGCGCCAGCAGCGGAGCTAGCGGGGACAATGAGCAGTTCTTC.

Ten or more counts support this clonotype. The chain carries TRBV3-1 and TRBJ2-2, with 7 positions matching TRBD2. This CDR3 comprises 16 residues. V was pared by 4 bases and J by 3 bases, with 8 bases of the junction left unmatched. Germline V CDR1 and CDR2: LGHDT, YNNKEL (reference sequence). The CDR3 sequence: CASSPWGGSDTGELFF. The CDR3, as DNA: TGTGCCAGCAGCCCCTGGGGGGGGTCGGACACCGGGGAGCTGTTTTTT.

This clonotype was detected ten times or more. The chain couples TRBV24-1 to TRBJ2-6, with D uncertain. CDR1 is KGHDR, CDR2 SFDVKD, per germline. The V and J ends lost 5 bases and 3 bases respectively, with 13 bases between them. This CDR3 contains 16 residues. Here the CDR3 DNA reads TGTGCCACCAGTGTCCCCACAGCGATTGGGGCCAACGTCCTGACTTTC. It translates to CATSVPTAIGANVLTF.

The table lists this clonotype with many counts. The V gene is TRBV2, the J gene TRBJ2-3; D is tentatively TRBD1 or TRBD2 (6 bases each). Trimming shortened V by 6 bases and J by 1 base, and 17 bases separated the two germline ends. Germline-derived CDR1 and CDR2 are SNHLY and FYNNEI. The CDR3 runs to 16 residues. The CDR3 DNA sequence: TGTGCCAGCAGGGACTGGAGGGCAGGGGGCACAGATACGCAGTATTTT. Translated: CASRDWRAGGTDTQYF.

The rearrangement links TRBV28 to TRBJ2-7; TRBD1 aligns across 10 bases. The CDR3 has 16 amino acids. The germline V gene encodes CDR1 MDHEN and CDR2 SYDVKM. The V and J ends lost 5 bases and 4 bases, in that order; junction bases with no gene match: 11. The CDR3 protein is CASSAPGQGPKYEQYF. CDR3 nucleotides: TGTGCCAGCAGTGCCCCGGGACAGGGGCCGAAGTACGAGCAGTACTTC.

This clonotype was observed at least ten times. The chain links TRBV12-3 or TRBV12-4 to TRBJ2-5; 7 nucleotides line up with TRBD1. J was trimmed by 5 bases and V by 6 bases; bases with no gene match: 6. The CDR3 totals 13 residues. In DNA form, the CDR3 reads TGTGCCAGCAGCAGACAGGGTGTCGAGACCCAGTACTTC. This encodes CASSRQGVETQYF.

This clonotype was seen many times. J is TRBJ1-1 and V is TRBV12-3 or TRBV12-4, with D perhaps TRBD1 (6 bases). The V and J ends lost 7 bases and 1 base respectively, with 13 bases between them. This CDR3 region has 14 residues. The CDR3 region has the DNA TGTGCCAGCACCTTAGGACAGCAGAACACTGAAGCTTTCTTT. Its protein product is CASTLGQQNTEAFF.

About this clonotype itself: A much larger clone differs from this one at a single base, so this may be a read error. The chain has TRBV5-1 and TRBJ1-1, with D maybe TRBD1 (5 bases). Germline V gene data show CDR1 as SGHRS and CDR2 as YFSETQ. This CDR3 region has 15 residues. Trimming pared 4 bases from V and 6 bases from J, leaving 19 bases between. The CDR3, as DNA: TGCGCCAGCAGCCTAGGACCGGGGGTTCGCTCTGAAGCTTTCTTT. This translates into CASSLGPGVRSEAFF.